This TCR beta chain is drawn from a study of T cell changes during pregnancy in multiple sclerosis. This clone has only one observation. The germline V and J ends were trimmed by 4 bases and 3 bases, with 10 bases remaining between them. CDR1 and CDR2 from the germline V gene are MNHNS and SASEGT. This CDR3 region has 13 residues. Measured with immunoSEQ multiplex PCR; TCRdb has only the in-frame clones, and not every one. The sample has around 83,000 clones; just over 90% are singletons. This TCR derives from a female donor with multiple sclerosis, enrolled in a pregnancy study. The chain employs TRBV6-1 and TRBJ2-7; no definite D call. The sample in question was CD4+ T cells from peripheral blood mononuclear cells, obtained in the second trimester of pregnancy. As DNA, the CDR3 is TGTGCCAGCAGTGTCTCTAACTACTACGAGCAGTACTTC. The encoded protein is CASSVSNYYEQYF.